A selection of T cell receptor beta chains follows, all from one sample in a study of T cell repertoires in cytomegalovirus infection. In TCRdb, the reads were re-called with MiXCR into one record per CDR3 protein. The sample includes over 150,000 distinct CDR3 sequences, about a sixth of them seen just once. The sample taken for sequencing was CD8+ T cells from PBMCs. The source is a human donor in good health (CMV status not recorded). Some clones in this sample may be carry-over from other donors' samples. Both conserved end residues are part of each CDR3. D genes are given only for firm matches. Clone size is not always given. Where it is, it says once, few, many or a class for expanded clones.

J: TRBJ2-7; size: .; V: TRBV29-1; D: .; CDR3: CSVESGPYEQYF; DNA: TGCAGCGTTGAGTCAGGGCCCTACGAGCAGTACTTC
J: TRBJ2-1; size: .; V: TRBV24-1; D: .; CDR3: CATIPNPGHLNNEQFF; DNA: TGTGCCACCATACCCAATCCGGGACACCTAAACAATGAGCAGTTCTTC
J: TRBJ1-2; size: many; V: TRBV5-5; D: .; CDR3: CASSLTAIGYTF; DNA: TGTGCCAGCAGCTTGACGGCAATTGGCTACACCTTC
J: TRBJ2-5; size: .; V: TRBV7-9; D: .; CDR3: CASSLLVGAGETQYF; DNA: TGTGCCAGCAGCTTACTTGTTGGGGCGGGGGAGACCCAGTACTTC
J: TRBJ2-6; size: .; V: TRBV30; D: .; CDR3: CAWRLDTANVLTF; DNA: TGTGCCTGGAGGTTGGACACCGCCAACGTCCTGACTTTC
J: TRBJ2-2; size: .; V: TRBV5-1; D: TRBD2; CDR3: CASSLLLAGRLNAGELFF; DNA: TGCGCCAGCAGCTTGCTACTAGCGGGGAGACTAAACGCCGGGGAGCTGTTTTTT
J: TRBJ2-1; size: .; V: TRBV4-1; D: TRBD2; CDR3: CASSERRGASNEQFF; DNA: TGCGCCAGCAGCGAACGGCGGGGGGCGTCCAATGAGCAGTTCTTC
J: TRBJ2-2; size: few; V: TRBV5-5; D: .; CDR3: CASSPTYTGELFF; DNA: TGTGCCAGCAGCCCCACCTACACCGGGGAGCTGTTTTTT
J: TRBJ2-3; size: once; V: TRBV5-4; D: TRBD2; CDR3: CASSFGGGAVSTDTQYF; DNA: TGTGCCAGCAGCTTCGGCGGGGGGGCTGTTAGCACAGATACGCAGTATTTT
J: TRBJ2-7; size: few; V: TRBV7-9; D: TRBD1; CDR3: CASSPPDRPWDEQYF; DNA: TGTGCCAGCAGCCCCCCGGACAGGCCTTGGGACGAGCAGTACTTC
J: TRBJ1-1; size: .; V: TRBV19; D: .; CDR3: CASSHPGRMNTEAFF; DNA: TGTGCCAGTAGTCACCCAGGACGGATGAACACTGAAGCTTTCTTT
J: TRBJ2-7; size: few; V: TRBV28; D: .; CDR3: CASSLSGVSSYEQYF; DNA: TGTGCCAGCAGTTTATCCGGGGTGAGCTCCTACGAGCAGTACTTC
J: TRBJ1-2; size: .; V: TRBV20-1; D: .; CDR3: CSAREYKEVVYGYTF; DNA: TGCAGTGCTAGAGAGTATAAGGAGGTAGTCTATGGCTACACCTTC
J: TRBJ2-5; size: .; V: TRBV7-9; D: TRBD1; CDR3: CASSGTDRVGQETQYF; DNA: TGTGCCAGCAGCGGCACGGACAGGGTGGGGCAAGAGACCCAGTACTTC
J: TRBJ1-2; size: few; V: TRBV27; D: .; CDR3: CASSLSRNYGYTF; DNA: TGTGCCAGCAGTTTATCCCGAAACTATGGCTACACCTTC
J: TRBJ1-1; size: many; V: TRBV7-2; D: TRBD1; CDR3: CASSLRGQLNTEAFF; DNA: TGTGCCAGCAGCTTAAGGGGACAGCTGAACACTGAAGCTTTCTTT
J: TRBJ2-3; size: .; V: TRBV7-9; D: .; CDR3: CASSLDTRDTQYF; DNA: TGTGCCAGCAGCTTAGACACACGAGATACGCAGTATTTT
J: TRBJ2-5; size: .; V: TRBV7-9; D: .; CDR3: CASRSRQGRGPLQETQYF; DNA: TGTGCCAGCAGGTCCAGACAGGGCCGGGGGCCCCTCCAAGAGACCCAGTACTTC
J: TRBJ1-5; size: .; V: TRBV4-2; D: .; CDR3: CASSQDSGGDNQPQHF; DNA: TGTGCCAGCAGCCAAGATAGCGGCGGGGATAATCAGCCCCAGCATTTT
J: TRBJ2-5; size: .; V: TRBV7-9; D: .; CDR3: CASSHNRDLRETQYF; DNA: TGTGCCAGCAGCCACAACAGGGACTTGAGAGAGACCCAGTACTTC
J: TRBJ2-5; size: many; V: TRBV7-2; D: TRBD1; CDR3: CASSSTGGLQETQYF; DNA: TGTGCCAGCAGCTCAACAGGGGGCCTCCAAGAGACCCAGTACTTC
J: TRBJ2-3; size: .; V: TRBV7-2; D: .; CDR3: CASGYHTDTQYF; DNA: TGTGCCAGCGGGTATCATACAGATACGCAGTATTTT
J: TRBJ2-1; size: few; V: TRBV4-3; D: .; CDR3: CASSQDTTDSYNEQFF; DNA: TGCGCCAGCAGCCAAGATACCACAGACTCCTACAATGAGCAGTTCTTC
J: TRBJ2-7; size: few; V: TRBV4-2; D: .; CDR3: CASSQEQDGYEQYF; DNA: TGTGCCAGCAGCCAAGAACAGGACGGCTACGAGCAGTACTTC
J: TRBJ2-2; size: few; V: TRBV10-2; D: TRBD1; CDR3: CASSETGGTGELFF; DNA: TGCGCCAGCAGTGAAACAGGGGGCACCGGGGAGCTGTTTTTT
J: TRBJ1-5; size: .; V: TRBV29-1; D: TRBD1; CDR3: CSVAEGQGFQPQHF; DNA: TGCAGCGTTGCTGAGGGACAGGGGTTTCAGCCCCAGCATTTT
J: TRBJ1-1; size: few; V: TRBV12-3/TRBV12-4; D: TRBD1; CDR3: CASSPGQLNTEAFF; DNA: TGTGCCAGCAGCCCGGGACAGCTGAACACTGAAGCTTTCTTT
J: TRBJ1-1; size: .; V: TRBV7-6; D: TRBD1; CDR3: CASSPRRQGLNTEAFF; DNA: TGTGCCAGCAGCCCTAGAAGACAGGGCTTGAACACTGAAGCTTTCTTT
J: TRBJ1-1; size: few; V: TRBV11-2; D: .; CDR3: CASSFRLFPTEAFF; DNA: TGTGCCAGCAGCTTTCGACTTTTCCCCACTGAAGCTTTCTTT
J: TRBJ1-1; size: .; V: TRBV29-1; D: TRBD1; CDR3: CSVDLWGTGRDTEAFF; DNA: TGCAGCGTCGACCTTTGGGGGACAGGGAGGGACACTGAAGCTTTCTTT
J: TRBJ1-2; size: few; V: TRBV2; D: TRBD1; CDR3: CASSVSRDSTNYGYTF; DNA: TGTGCCAGCAGTGTGTCCCGGGACAGCACTAACTATGGCTACACCTTC
J: TRBJ2-7; size: .; V: TRBV28; D: TRBD1; CDR3: CASSSVGQGYEQYF; DNA: TGTGCCAGCAGTTCAGTGGGACAGGGCTACGAGCAGTACTTC
J: TRBJ1-2; size: few; V: TRBV5-8; D: .; CDR3: CASSNYSYGYTF; DNA: TGTGCCAGCAGCAACTACTCTTATGGCTACACCTTC
J: TRBJ2-5; size: .; V: TRBV15; D: TRBD2; CDR3: CATNNGGAAETQYF; DNA: TGTGCCACCAATAACGGGGGGGCCGCGGAGACCCAGTACTTC
J: TRBJ2-6; size: .; V: TRBV4-3; D: .; CDR3: CASSSAGHSASGANVLTF; DNA: TGCGCCAGCAGCTCCGCGGGACATTCAGCCTCTGGGGCCAACGTCCTGACTTTC
J: TRBJ2-3; size: few; V: TRBV7-2; D: TRBD2; CDR3: CASSFGLAGETDTQYF; DNA: TGTGCCAGCAGCTTCGGACTAGCGGGGGAAACAGATACGCAGTATTTT
J: TRBJ1-6; size: .; V: TRBV7-2; D: TRBD1; CDR3: CASSFKGGRGDYNSPLHF; DNA: TGTGCCAGCAGCTTCAAGGGTGGCAGGGGGGATTATAATTCACCCCTCCACTTT
J: TRBJ2-1; size: few; V: TRBV20-1; D: .; CDR3: CSALVGHEQFF; DNA: TGCAGTGCTCTCGTAGGGCATGAGCAGTTCTTC
J: TRBJ2-1; size: .; V: TRBV28; D: .; CDR3: CASSLLGIYNEQFF; DNA: TGTGCCAGCAGTTTATTAGGGATATACAATGAGCAGTTCTTC
J: TRBJ2-3; size: .; V: TRBV11-3; D: TRBD2; CDR3: CASSPSGTQGDTQYF; DNA: TGTGCCAGCTCACCTAGCGGGACCCAGGGAGATACGCAGTATTTT
J: TRBJ2-1; size: few; V: TRBV12-3/TRBV12-4; D: .; CDR3: CASSSRRRGHSSPDNEQFF; DNA: TGTGCCAGCAGTTCCCGGAGAAGAGGACATTCCAGCCCAGACAATGAGCAGTTCTTC
J: TRBJ2-1; size: .; V: TRBV12-3/TRBV12-4; D: TRBD1; CDR3: CASTLRDSPYNEQFF; DNA: TGTGCCAGCACCCTTCGGGACAGCCCATACAATGAGCAGTTCTTC
J: TRBJ2-7; size: few; V: TRBV10-3; D: .; CDR3: CAISRDNSYEQYF; DNA: TGTGCCATCAGTCGGGACAACTCCTACGAGCAGTACTTC
J: TRBJ2-7; size: .; V: TRBV6-5; D: TRBD1; CDR3: CASFDRDRGENYEQYF; DNA: TGTGCCAGCTTTGACCGGGACAGGGGCGAAAACTACGAGCAGTACTTC
J: TRBJ2-7; size: .; V: TRBV11-3; D: .; CDR3: CASSLASAPEQYF; DNA: TGTGCCAGCAGCTTAGCATCAGCCCCGGAGCAGTACTTC
J: TRBJ2-7; size: many; V: TRBV5-6; D: .; CDR3: CASSMGDSSYEQYF; DNA: TGTGCCAGCAGCATGGGAGACAGCTCCTACGAGCAGTACTTC
J: TRBJ2-5; size: few; V: TRBV4-3; D: .; CDR3: CASSQDLGRVQLETQYF; DNA: TGCGCCAGCAGCCAAGATCTCGGTCGAGTTCAGTTGGAGACCCAGTACTTC
J: TRBJ2-1; size: many; V: TRBV7-2; D: .; CDR3: CASRARWENNEQFF; DNA: TGTGCCAGCAGGGCTAGATGGGAGAACAATGAGCAGTTCTTC
J: TRBJ2-5; size: few; V: TRBV5-6; D: .; CDR3: CASSFRWTASRETQYF; DNA: TGTGCCAGCAGCTTCCGGTGGACGGCCTCGCGGGAGACCCAGTACTTC
J: TRBJ2-7; size: .; V: TRBV4-3; D: .; CDR3: CASSQGTFSSDFSYEQYF; DNA: TGCGCCAGCAGCCAAGGTACTTTTTCCAGCGACTTCTCCTACGAGCAGTACTTC
J: TRBJ2-5; size: .; V: TRBV7-2; D: TRBD2; CDR3: CASSLPGGYQETQYF; DNA: TGTGCCAGCAGCTTACCGGGGGGGTACCAAGAGACCCAGTACTTC
J: TRBJ2-4; size: few; V: TRBV28; D: TRBD2; CDR3: CASSLRASGGQIQYF; DNA: TGTGCCAGCAGTTTAAGGGCTAGCGGGGGGCAGATTCAGTACTTC
J: TRBJ1-5; size: .; V: TRBV2; D: .; CDR3: CASSDPGEGYSNQPQHF; DNA: TGTGCCAGCAGTGATCCCGGGGAGGGCTATAGCAATCAGCCCCAGCATTTT
J: TRBJ1-1; size: few; V: TRBV29-1; D: TRBD1; CDR3: CSAPGTGNPEAFF; DNA: TGCAGCGCTCCCGGGACAGGAAATCCTGAAGCTTTCTTT
J: TRBJ1-5; size: .; V: TRBV10-3; D: .; CDR3: CAISEIWGSNQPQHF; DNA: TGTGCCATCAGTGAGATATGGGGAAGCAATCAGCCCCAGCATTTT